This TCR beta chain was captured by sequencing in a study of CD8 T cells in Susac syndrome. From blood CD8+ and CD4+ T cells, the TCR beta chain was sequenced. The patients who served as multiple sclerosis controls were treatment-naive and had stable or active relapsing-remitting disease that fulfilled the revised McDonald criteria. TEMRA cells were enriched by FACS, and CD4+ and CD8+ T cells were negatively isolated. CDR1 and CDR2 from the germline V gene are SNHLY and FYNNEI. Trimming took off 6 bases at V and 1 base at J, with 12 bases between the two ends. CDR3 length equals 14 residues. Random hexamers were used to reverse transcribe an amount of roughly 0.5 to 1 ug RNA. The CDR3 of TCR beta was amplified by immunoSEQ multiplex PCR across 54 Vbeta and 13 Jbeta. TCRdb re-analysed the immunoSEQ multiplex PCR reads in MiXCR, keeping a single row per CDR3 protein. The data contain around 300,000 distinct CDR3 sequences, roughly nine tenths of them seen just once; the ten biggest clones take up about 0.07%.

The genes are TRBV2 and TRBJ1-1; D is ambiguous. The receptor's source is a human donor with multiple sclerosis. Sequences were obtained from CD4+ T cells from PBMCs. CDR3 sequence (DNA): TGTGCCAGCAGACGGCCGAGCCAGAACACTGAAGCTTTCTTT. Its protein is CASRRPSQNTEAFF.